This T cell receptor beta chain was obtained from a study of T cells in tuberculosis. Whole-study context: IGRA-negative adolescents, IGRA-positive adolescents with latent tuberculosis and adults with active tuberculosis formed this South African cohort. Points from the study as a whole: GEM motif frequencies gave over 55% accuracy; the GMM repertoire gave about 90%. Cases with active tuberculosis were adults, while controls were adolescents. Active tuberculosis alpha repertoires lay closer to GMM-specific TCRs than controls'.

In the case of this clone: Its specificity is unknown.

Clones were read by immunoSEQ multiplex PCR, and TCRdb kept only the in-frame ones, dropping some. The table includes 33,000 or so clones, 93% detected once. Trimming at V came to 1 base and at J to 12 bases, leaving 6 bases not matched to a gene. This CDR3 region has 13 residues. Germline V CDR1 and CDR2: SGHVS, FQNEAQ. This TCR was sampled from a donor aged 10-29 years with latent tuberculosis or without tuberculosis infection. The rearrangement joins TRBV7-8 to TRBJ2-1, with 7 bases fitting TRBD1. The sample taken for sequencing was PBMCs. The CDR3 is CASSLERTGAQFF. The CDR3 nucleotides are TGTGCCAGCAGCTTAGAAAGAACAGGGGCGCAGTTCTTC.